This TCR beta chain was recorded in a study of blood T cell repertoires in COVID-19. Study at large: From the United States, Italy and Spain came samples of acute and convalescent COVID-19. The analysed material was cDNA or gDNA that came from T cells, B-cell-depleted T cells, or PBMCs.

In the study's own analysis: Estimates of nucleated cell counts were drawn from the amplification of reference gene primers. Sequencing was performed with immunoSEQ multiplex PCR; in TCRdb, only in-frame clones are kept and a portion is missing. Clone size and V and J calls were adopted from that table, with D and trimming inferred from the DNA. The table lists about 75,000 clones, roughly 87% of them singletons. V was trimmed by 5 bases and J by 6 bases, leaving 8 bases between them. The germline CDR1 and CDR2 sequences are WSHSY and SAAADI. The CDR3 runs 12 residues. The chain recombines TRBV10-2 with TRBJ1-5, with TRBD1 as a possible D gene (5 bases). The sequence was collected from a woman aged 45-65 years with acute or convalescent COVID-19. Sequenced material: peripheral blood. CDR3 loop: CASSPGGQPQHF. CDR3 DNA sequence: TGCGCCAGCAGTCCGGGGGGTCAGCCCCAGCATTTT.